A selection of T cell receptor beta chains follows, all from one sample in a study of blood T cell repertoires in COVID-19. Some clones are missing from TCRdb's copy, which holds only in-frame ones; the method was immunoSEQ multiplex PCR. The sample holds a few hundred thousand clones, 88% seen once. The sample taken for sequencing was PBMCs or T cells enriched from blood (not recorded which). These receptors all come from a woman younger than 30 who had recovered from COVID-19. CDR3s include the opening cysteine and the closing phenylalanine or tryptophan. Each record gives: V gene, clone size, J gene, D gene, CDR3 protein, CDR3 DNA. D genes are given only for firm matches. Only part of the rows carry a size: once, few, many, or a class if the clone is expanded.

>TRBV5-1|.|TRBJ1-5|.
CASSLIRGLEPQHF
TGCGCCAGCAGCTTGATACGGGGATTGGAGCCCCAGCATTTT
>TRBV7-9|.|TRBJ2-7|.
CASSFGSYEQYF
TGTGCCAGCAGCTTTGGCAGCTACGAGCAGTACTTC
>TRBV7-2|.|TRBJ1-4|TRBD1
CASSHTGTEFRKQKLFF
TGTGCCAGCAGCCACACCGGGACAGAGTTTAGGAAGCAAAAACTGTTTTTT
>TRBV30|.|TRBJ1-1|.
CAWSGGEGEAFF
TGTGCCTGGAGTGGGGGGGAAGGTGAAGCTTTCTTT
>TRBV6-5|.|TRBJ2-1|TRBD2
CASSSPGTRSVDEQFF
TGTGCCAGCAGTTCTCCCGGGACTAGGAGTGTCGATGAGCAGTTCTTC
>TRBV18|.|TRBJ2-1|TRBD1
CASSPEQGDPEQFF
TGTGCCAGCTCACCAGAGCAGGGGGATCCTGAGCAGTTCTTC
>TRBV7-3|.|TRBJ2-2|TRBD1
CASSFTGQDTGELFF
TGTGCCAGCAGCTTCACGGGACAGGACACCGGGGAGCTGTTTTTT
>TRBV15|.|TRBJ1-1|.
CATSRERVRGRTEAFF
TGTGCCACCAGCAGAGAAAGAGTGAGAGGTAGGACTGAAGCTTTCTTT
>TRBV4-1|.|TRBJ1-5|.
CASSQGRGPPGQPQHF
TGCGCCAGCAGCCAAGGCAGGGGCCCGCCGGGCCAGCCCCAGCATTTT
>TRBV5-1|few|TRBJ1-1|.
CASSLAPLGAAEAFF
TGCGCCAGCAGCTTGGCCCCTTTGGGGGCGGCTGAAGCTTTCTTT
>TRBV15|.|TRBJ2-3|TRBD2
CATSRENSGGPTDTQYF
TGTGCCACCAGCAGAGAAAATAGCGGGGGGCCCACAGATACGCAGTATTTT
>TRBV15|.|TRBJ1-1|TRBD1
CATSRSLPGTGFPEAFF
TGTGCCACCAGCAGATCCTTACCCGGGACAGGGTTTCCTGAAGCTTTCTTT
>TRBV29-1|.|TRBJ1-2|TRBD1
CSVGQGGYGYTF
TGCAGCGTTGGACAGGGTGGCTATGGCTACACCTTC
>TRBV27|.|TRBJ1-2|.
CAREGRAYGYTF
TGTGCCAGAGAGGGGAGGGCCTATGGCTACACCTTC
>TRBV4-1|.|TRBJ2-7|TRBD1
CASSQRTGDSSYEQYF
TGCGCCAGCAGCCAAAGGACAGGGGACAGTTCCTACGAGCAGTACTTC
>TRBV5-5|.|TRBJ2-3|.
CASSRPQGGGTDTQYF
TGTGCCAGCAGCCGACCACAGGGAGGGGGCACAGATACGCAGTATTTT
>TRBV19|.|TRBJ1-1|.
CASSIDAGVLYTEAFF
TGTGCCAGTAGTATAGACGCCGGGGTATTGTACACTGAAGCTTTCTTT
>TRBV9|.|TRBJ1-1|TRBD1
CASSVGEKGAQGEAEAFF
TGTGCCAGCAGCGTAGGAGAGAAGGGGGCACAGGGAGAGGCTGAAGCTTTCTTT
>TRBV18|.|TRBJ1-1|.
CASRPDSLTNTEAFF
TGTGCCAGCCGACCGGACAGCCTCACGAACACTGAAGCTTTCTTT
>TRBV10-3|.|TRBJ1-4|TRBD1
CAISESKGQGAGEKLFF
TGTGCCATCAGTGAGTCGAAAGGACAGGGGGCCGGTGAAAAACTGTTTTTT
>TRBV5-1|.|TRBJ2-1|TRBD1
CASSYGTGSYNEQFF
TGCGCCAGCAGCTACGGGACAGGGTCCTACAATGAGCAGTTCTTC
>TRBV18|.|TRBJ2-7|.
CASSPGEGEQYF
TGTGCCAGCTCCCCGGGAGAAGGCGAGCAGTACTTC
>TRBV5-1|.|TRBJ2-2|.
CASSLAPGRSGELFF
TGCGCCAGCAGCTTGGCCCCAGGGAGGAGTGGGGAGCTGTTTTTT
>TRBV19|once|TRBJ2-7|.
CASSISSSYEQYF
TGTGCCAGTAGTATTTCCAGTTCCTACGAGCAGTACTTC
>TRBV5-4|.|TRBJ1-2|.
CASSFTDKNYGYTF
TGTGCCAGCAGCTTCACCGACAAGAACTATGGCTACACCTTC
>TRBV19|.|TRBJ2-5|TRBD2
CASSISASGGIETQYF
TGTGCCAGTAGTATCTCGGCTAGCGGGGGGATCGAGACCCAGTACTTC
>TRBV7-6|.|TRBJ2-7|TRBD2
CASSLSSGGAGEQYF
TGTGCCAGCAGCTTATCTAGCGGGGGAGCCGGCGAGCAGTACTTC
>TRBV19|.|TRBJ2-1|TRBD2
CASSRGGDYNEQFF
TGTGCCAGTAGTCGGGGGGGGGACTACAATGAGCAGTTCTTC
>TRBV7-9|few|TRBJ1-5|.
CASSPGAGQGQPQHF
TGTGCCAGCAGCCCCGGCGCCGGTCAGGGTCAGCCCCAGCATTTT
>TRBV28|.|TRBJ2-7|TRBD1
CASRQGTGGYEQYF
TGTGCCAGCAGGCAAGGGACAGGGGGTTACGAGCAGTACTTC
>TRBV12-3/TRBV12-4|.|TRBJ1-1|.
CASSLVGAAFF
TGTGCCAGCAGTTTGGTAGGGGCCGCTTTCTTT
>TRBV7-2|.|TRBJ1-1|TRBD1
CASSLGQGNTEAFF
TGTGCCAGCAGCTTAGGACAGGGTAACACTGAAGCTTTCTTT
>TRBV10-2|.|TRBJ2-2|.
CASSLNTGELFF
TGCGCCAGCAGCCTGAACACCGGGGAGCTGTTTTTT
>TRBV4-3|.|TRBJ2-7|TRBD1
CASSQDGQGAVYEQYF
TGCGCCAGCAGCCAAGATGGACAGGGGGCAGTCTACGAGCAGTACTTC
>TRBV7-3|.|TRBJ2-5|TRBD2
CASSPQPGGETQYF
TGTGCCAGCAGCCCCCAACCGGGGGGGGAGACCCAGTACTTC
>TRBV6-5|once|TRBJ1-3|.
CASSWRDSGNTIYF
TGTGCCAGCAGTTGGCGGGACTCGGGAAACACCATATATTTT
>TRBV6-5|.|TRBJ1-2|.
CASSYGLGQSYGYTF
TGTGCCAGCAGTTACGGGTTGGGGCAGTCCTATGGCTACACCTTC
>TRBV6-5|once|TRBJ2-2|.
CASSTGRTTGELFF
TGTGCCAGCAGCACGGGTCGAACCACCGGGGAGCTGTTTTTT
>TRBV19|.|TRBJ2-7|.
CASSEYGGYEQYF
TGTGCCAGTAGTGAGTACGGGGGCTACGAGCAGTACTTC
>TRBV5-5|.|TRBJ2-3|.
CASSLSRAGTDTQYF
TGTGCCAGCAGCTTGAGCAGGGCGGGCACAGATACGCAGTATTTT
>TRBV5-1|.|TRBJ1-2|TRBD1
CASSTDRSGYTF
TGCGCCAGCAGCACGGACAGGTCGGGCTACACCTTC
>TRBV29-1|.|TRBJ1-2|TRBD1
CSVGDRDRFNYGYTF
TGCAGCGTTGGGGACAGGGACCGATTTAACTATGGCTACACCTTC
>TRBV7-2|.|TRBJ2-3|.
CASSLGGAGTDTQYF
TGTGCCAGCAGTCTTGGGGGGGCCGGCACAGATACGCAGTATTTT
>TRBV18|.|TRBJ1-3|.
CASSPQGGNGNTIYF
TGTGCCAGCTCACCCCAAGGGGGTAATGGAAACACCATATATTTT
>TRBV5-1|once|TRBJ1-1|TRBD1
CASSEGQGRTEAFF
TGCGCCAGCAGCGAGGGACAGGGGAGGACTGAAGCTTTCTTT